This T cell receptor beta chain is drawn from a study of CD8+CD57+ T cells in acquired aplastic anemia. This CDR3 spans 13 amino acids. Trimming cost V 8 bases and J 1 base, with 11 bases left between them. Study-wide results and limits: A set of twenty-nine CD8+ CDR3 sequences was shared between patients and controls, and these sequences appeared highly expressed in patients. Significant differences in CD8+ Simpson's diversity were not observed between patients and controls.

Before being chosen for sequencing, patients had shown CD8+CD57+ cell expansion by flow cytometry. Every patient presented with severe acquired aplastic anemia. In the case of this clonotype: No antigen is known for it.

Investigators profiled TCR beta VDJ and CDR3 from genomic DNA template. MiXCR was run by TCRdb on the reads, yielding one entry per CDR3 protein. The table includes hundreds of thousands of distinct CDR3 sequences, over 25% detected once. V is TRBV12-3 or TRBV12-4 and J is TRBJ1-1; no firm D call. The source is a human donor with aplastic anemia. Source material: sorted CD4+, CD8+, or CD8+CD57+ T cells (not recorded which) from PBMCs. For the CDR3, the DNA is TGTGCCAGCGGAAGTAAGTGGAACACTGAAGCTTTCTTT. Its protein is CASGSKWNTEAFF.